This TCR beta chain stems from a study of cytotoxic CD8 clonotypes in ibrutinib-treated CLL. Study-level points and caveats: Public clonotypes were seen rarely and were contracted or stable on treatment. Clonality rose at ibrutinib response, held steady in sustained remission, and fell toward baseline at progression.

Of note for this clone: Its specificity is not known.

Deep sequencing aimed at 1 in 200,000 to 1 in 1 million T cells' resolution. The protocol was immunoSEQ multiplex PCR, while the TCRdb copy is restricted to in-frame clones and leaves out a portion. Of 200,000 to 250,000 clones in the sample, 70% were seen once. This CDR3 region has 11 residues. With 3 bases removed from V and 5 bases from J, the gap between germline ends came to 5 bases. Germline V gives CDR1 MGHDK, CDR2 SYGVNS. Sequenced material: PBMCs, taken after 24 months of ibrutinib treatment. The rearrangement links TRBV25-1 to TRBJ2-7; D unresolved. This receptor was taken from a human donor with chronic lymphocytic leukemia. This CDR3 reads CASSENNEQYF. CDR3 DNA: TGTGCCAGCAGTGAGAACAACGAGCAGTACTTC.